This T cell receptor (beta chain) was recovered during a study of T cell changes during pregnancy in multiple sclerosis. With 7 bases removed from V and 0 bases from J, the gap between germline ends came to 10 bases. The CDR3 sequence is 13 residues long. Germline V lookup: CDR1 SQVTM, CDR2 ANQGSEA. Data came from immunoSEQ multiplex PCR; TCRdb stores just in-frame clones and leaves some out. Of tens of thousands of clones in the sample, over 90% were seen once. The TCR originated in a female donor with multiple sclerosis, enrolled in a pregnancy study. Sequenced material: peripheral blood, taken in the third trimester of pregnancy. The chain links TRBV29-1 to TRBJ2-1; the D gene is possibly TRBD1 (6 bases). CDR3: CSATGSSYNEQFF. The DNA of the CDR3 is TGCAGCGCCACAGGGAGCTCCTACAATGAGCAGTTCTTC.